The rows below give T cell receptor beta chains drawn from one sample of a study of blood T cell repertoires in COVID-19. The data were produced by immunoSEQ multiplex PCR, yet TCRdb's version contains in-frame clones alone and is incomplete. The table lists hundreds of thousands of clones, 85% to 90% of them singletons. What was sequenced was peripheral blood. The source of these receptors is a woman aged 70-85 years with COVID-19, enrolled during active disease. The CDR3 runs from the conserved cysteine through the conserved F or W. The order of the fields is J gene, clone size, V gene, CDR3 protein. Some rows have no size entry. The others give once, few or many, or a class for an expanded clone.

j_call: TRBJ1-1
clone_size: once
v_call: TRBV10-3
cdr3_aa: CAAQALMNTEAFF

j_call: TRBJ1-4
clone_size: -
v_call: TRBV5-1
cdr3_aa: CASSLGGVREKLFF

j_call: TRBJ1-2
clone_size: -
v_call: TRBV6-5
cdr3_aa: CASSYRGQNYGYTF

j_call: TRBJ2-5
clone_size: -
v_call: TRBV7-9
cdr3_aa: CASSYLSDRETQYF

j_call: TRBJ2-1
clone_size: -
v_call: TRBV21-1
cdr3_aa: CASVTRQGGDEQFF

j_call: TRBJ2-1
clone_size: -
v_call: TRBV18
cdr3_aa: CASSQNNNEQFF

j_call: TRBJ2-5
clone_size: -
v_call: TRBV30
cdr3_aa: CAWSVKGAETQYF

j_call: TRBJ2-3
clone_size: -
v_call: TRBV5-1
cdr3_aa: CASSFTSGALGDTQYF

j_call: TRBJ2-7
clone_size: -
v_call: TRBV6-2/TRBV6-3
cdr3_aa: CASSYGRGRYEQYF

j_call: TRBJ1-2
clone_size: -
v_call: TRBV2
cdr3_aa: CASSEYEGAGGYTF

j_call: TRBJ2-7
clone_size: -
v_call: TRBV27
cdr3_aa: CASSLSGQVSYEQYF

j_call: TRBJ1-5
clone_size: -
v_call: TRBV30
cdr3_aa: CAWRGRGQGTSQPQHF

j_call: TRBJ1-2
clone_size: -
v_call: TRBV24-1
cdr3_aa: CATNPGTENYGYTF

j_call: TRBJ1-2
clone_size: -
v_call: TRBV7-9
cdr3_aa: CASSLSTTGATYGYTF

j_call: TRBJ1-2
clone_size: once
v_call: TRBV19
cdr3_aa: CASSITGAPYGYTF

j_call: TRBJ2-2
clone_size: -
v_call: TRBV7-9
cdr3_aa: CASRPGTGDTGELFF

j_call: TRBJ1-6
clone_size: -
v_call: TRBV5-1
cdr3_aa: CASRRQVDSPLHF

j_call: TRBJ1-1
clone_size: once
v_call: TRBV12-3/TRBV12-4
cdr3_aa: CASSLGGSTEAFF

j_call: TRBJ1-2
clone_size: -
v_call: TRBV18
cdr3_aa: CASSPPNRAGYGYTF

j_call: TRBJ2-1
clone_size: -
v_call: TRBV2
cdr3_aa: CASSEALLRTSGYNEQFF

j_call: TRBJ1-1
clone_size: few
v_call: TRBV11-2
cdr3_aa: CASSWMTGRTEAFF

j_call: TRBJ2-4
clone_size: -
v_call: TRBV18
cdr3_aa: CASSPERREIDIQYF

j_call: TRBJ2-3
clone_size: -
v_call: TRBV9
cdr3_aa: CASSVRTSGGYDRDTQYF

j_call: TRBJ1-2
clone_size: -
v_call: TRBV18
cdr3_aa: CASSPSGIPYGYTF

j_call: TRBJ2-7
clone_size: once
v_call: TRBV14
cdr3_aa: CASSPQGAPWYEQYF

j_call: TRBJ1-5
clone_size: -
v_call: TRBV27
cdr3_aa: CASSGLYSNQPQHF

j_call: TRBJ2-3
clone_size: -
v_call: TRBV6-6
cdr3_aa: CASISDTDTQYF

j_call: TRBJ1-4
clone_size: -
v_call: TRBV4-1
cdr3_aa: CASSQIVSGYEKLFF

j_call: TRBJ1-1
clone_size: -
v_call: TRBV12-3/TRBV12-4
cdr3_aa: CASNPYWGGEAFF

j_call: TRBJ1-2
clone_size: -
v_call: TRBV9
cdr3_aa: CASVPQGANYGYTF

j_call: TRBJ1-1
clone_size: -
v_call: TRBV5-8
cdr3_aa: CASSLRQGSFF

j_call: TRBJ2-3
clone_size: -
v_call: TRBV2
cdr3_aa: CARGTSGGDTQYF

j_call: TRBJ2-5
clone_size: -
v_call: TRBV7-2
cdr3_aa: CASSYDRVYVETQYF

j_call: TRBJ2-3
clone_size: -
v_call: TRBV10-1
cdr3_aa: CASSELPGLASTDTQYF

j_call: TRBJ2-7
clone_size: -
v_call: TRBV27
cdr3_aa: CASSGSKVEQYF

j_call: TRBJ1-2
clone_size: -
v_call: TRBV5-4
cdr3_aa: CASSTTETYGYTF

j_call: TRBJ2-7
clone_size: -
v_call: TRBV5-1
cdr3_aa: CASSLAGRGSYEQYF

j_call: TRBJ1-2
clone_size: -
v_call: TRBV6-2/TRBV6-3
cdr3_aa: CASSWTSGDGYGYTF

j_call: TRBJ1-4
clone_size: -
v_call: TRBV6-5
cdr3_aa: CASSRTENPNEKLFF

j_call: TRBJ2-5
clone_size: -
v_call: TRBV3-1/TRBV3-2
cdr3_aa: CASSQGSGGNGETQYF

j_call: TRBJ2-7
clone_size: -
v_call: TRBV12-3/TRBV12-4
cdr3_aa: CASSLDRAYEQYF

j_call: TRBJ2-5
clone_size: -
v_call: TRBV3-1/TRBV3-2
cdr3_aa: CASSQDIQETQYF

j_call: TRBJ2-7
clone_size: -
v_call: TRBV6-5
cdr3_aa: CASTGQGAESYEQYF

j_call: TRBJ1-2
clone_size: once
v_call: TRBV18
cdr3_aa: CASSPTGGYGYTF

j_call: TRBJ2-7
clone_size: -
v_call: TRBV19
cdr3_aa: CASSPGTTYEQYF

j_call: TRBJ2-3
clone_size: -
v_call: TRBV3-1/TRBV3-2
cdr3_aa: CASSPSGTSRFHDTQYF